This T cell receptor beta chain appears in the sequencing data of a study of siplizumab effects on memory and regulatory T cells. Study-wide results and limits: Mappable alloreactive CD4+ clones came from Treg cells around 65% of the time on average with siplizumab, against roughly 27% in controls.

Some clones are missing from TCRdb's copy, which holds only in-frame ones; the method was immunoSEQ multiplex PCR. The sample yields tens of thousands of clones, roughly 96% seen once. V was cut by 6 bases and J by 0 bases, with 9 bases left in between. The V gene's germline CDR1 is SNHLY and CDR2 FYNNEI. This CDR3 comprises 13 residues. As concerns this clone: Antigen: not known.

The clonotype originates from a human donor in good health. The J gene is TRBJ2-7, the V gene TRBV2, with a tentative D call TRBD1 (5 bases). Sequences were obtained from naive CD4+ T cells sorted from blood. In DNA form, the CDR3 reads TGTGCCAGCAGCTACCAGGGCTCCTACGAGCAGTACTTC. This translates into CASSYQGSYEQYF.